These T cell receptor beta chains were read from a single sample in a study of T cells after yellow fever vaccination. A single record per CDR3 protein comes from TCRdb applying MiXCR to the 5' RACE reads. The sample has approximately 12,000 distinct CDR3 sequences; roughly 4.9% are singletons. This specimen was PBMCs, either bulk or a sorted T-cell subset (CD4+, CD8+, memory, or dextramer-sorted; not recorded which), taken 45 days after the yellow fever booster vaccination. These TCRs come from a man aged 25 to 45 who received the YFV17D yellow fever vaccine. Both conserved end residues are part of each CDR3. D genes are given only for firm matches. Size is stated as once, few or many counts, or a class when the clone is expanded.

D gene	V gene	clone size	J gene	CDR3 DNA	CDR3 protein
-	TRBV7-2	many	TRBJ2-1	TGTGCCAGCAGCCGCCGGACTATGTCATACAATGAGCAGTTCTTC	CASSRRTMSYNEQFF
-	TRBV29-1	many	TRBJ2-5	TGCAGCGCCATCCCCCCGGCAGAGACCCAGTACTTC	CSAIPPAETQYF
-	TRBV6-2/TRBV6-3	many	TRBJ2-5	TGTGCCAGCAGTTACTCCACGACCCAGTACTTC	CASSYSTTQYF
TRBD2	TRBV5-1	many	TRBJ2-7	TGCGCCAGCAGCTTGGTGTCTAGCGGGTCCTACGAGCAGTACTTC	CASSLVSSGSYEQYF
TRBD2	TRBV6-5	many	TRBJ2-5	TGTGCCAGCAGTCCCGGGAGGGGAGGCGAGACCCAGTACTTC	CASSPGRGGETQYF
TRBD1	TRBV7-8	few	TRBJ1-2	TGTGCCAGCAGCTTACCATTGGGGACAGGGGGAAACCACTATTATGGCTACACCTTC	CASSLPLGTGGNHYYGYTF
-	TRBV7-2	many	TRBJ2-3	TGTGCCAGCAGCTTAGCCGGTCACGCCAGGGATACGCAGTATTTT	CASSLAGHARDTQYF
-	TRBV7-2	many	TRBJ2-6	TGTGCCAGCAGCTTTAGACAGTCTGGGGCCAACGTCCTGACTTTC	CASSFRQSGANVLTF
TRBD2	TRBV7-2	many	TRBJ2-1	TGTGCCAGCCGCCTGGCGGGAGGGACCTACAATGAGCAGTTCTTC	CASRLAGGTYNEQFF
-	TRBV6-5	many	TRBJ2-5	TGTGCCAGCAGGATACAACCCTACCCTGAAAATCAAGAGACCCAGTACTTC	CASRIQPYPENQETQYF
TRBD1	TRBV29-1	many	TRBJ2-7	TGCAGCGTTGTAGGGACAGGGGCCAACGGAGAGCAGTACTTC	CSVVGTGANGEQYF
TRBD2	TRBV20-1	many	TRBJ2-5	TGCAGTGCCACAGGGACTAGCGGGAACCAAGAGACCCAGTACTTC	CSATGTSGNQETQYF
-	TRBV12-3/TRBV12-4	many	TRBJ2-1	TGTGCCAGCAGTCAGGCTCGGGAGCAGTTCTTC	CASSQAREQFF